What follows is one T cell receptor beta chain and its context. These data originate in a study of blood T cell repertoires in COVID-19. Across the whole study: Donors in the United States, Italy and Spain gave samples during acute or convalescent COVID-19.

In germline, CDR1 is MDHEN, CDR2 SYDVKM. V gave up 5 bases and J gave up 2 bases; unmatched junction bases: 3. The CDR3 is 15 amino acids. Patients at the Seattle site were enrolled during active infection and followed longitudinally. Per the study methods: It was from reference gene primer amplification that nucleated cell counts were estimated. The assay was immunoSEQ multiplex PCR, and TCRdb's table has in-frame clones only and misses some. Clone size and the V and J calls come from that table; the DNA yielded D and trimming. The sample has almost 65,000 clones, roughly 85% seen once. Sequencing was performed on peripheral blood. The V call is TRBV28, the J call TRBJ2-5; 12 nucleotides align to TRBD2. This sequence was found in a woman aged 55-75 years with COVID-19, enrolled during active disease. The CDR3 DNA reads TGTGCCAGCAGTCCCCTAGCGGGAGGGCAAGAGACCCAGTACTTC. Protein product: CASSPLAGGQETQYF.